The rows below give T cell receptor beta chains drawn from one sample of a study of shared clonotypes between healthy human individuals. Sequencing used immunoSEQ multiplex PCR; TCRdb keeps in-frame clones, though not all of them. This table has 2 million to 2.5 million clones, around 96% appearing once. Sequenced input: naive CD8+ T cells sorted from blood. Receptors originate from a man in his late teens or twenties in good health. The CDR3 runs from the conserved cysteine through the conserved F or W. Fields, in order: D gene, J gene, CDR3 length, V gene, clone size, CDR3 DNA, CDR3 protein. D genes are given only for firm matches. A row's size may be missing; if present it is once, few, many or a size class.

d_gene: TRBD2; j_gene: TRBJ2-1; len: 15; v_gene: TRBV5-6; abundance: .; CDR3nt: TGTGCCAGCAGTAAGGGGCTAGCGGATTACAATGAGCAGTTCTTC; CDR3aa: CASSKGLADYNEQFF
d_gene: .; j_gene: TRBJ1-3; len: 15; v_gene: TRBV6-1; abundance: .; CDR3nt: TGTGCCAGCCACCTAGACCCCCTCTCTGGAAACACCATATATTTT; CDR3aa: CASHLDPLSGNTIYF
d_gene: TRBD1; j_gene: TRBJ1-1; len: 14; v_gene: TRBV13; abundance: .; CDR3nt: TGTGCCAGCAGCCCCCGACAGGGGGACACTGAAGCTTTCTTT; CDR3aa: CASSPRQGDTEAFF
d_gene: .; j_gene: TRBJ2-1; len: 15; v_gene: TRBV9; abundance: once; CDR3nt: TGTGCCAGCAGCGTAGCTGGGGCGGTCGGGAATGAGCAGTTCTTC; CDR3aa: CASSVAGAVGNEQFF
d_gene: .; j_gene: TRBJ2-2; len: 14; v_gene: TRBV5-1; abundance: .; CDR3nt: TGCGCCAGCAGCCCATTGGGGGAGCCCAGGGAGCTGTTTTTT; CDR3aa: CASSPLGEPRELFF
d_gene: .; j_gene: TRBJ2-7; len: 13; v_gene: TRBV15; abundance: .; CDR3nt: TGTGCCACCAGCAGAGAAATGGATTACGAGCAGTACTTC; CDR3aa: CATSREMDYEQYF
d_gene: TRBD2; j_gene: TRBJ2-4; len: 15; v_gene: TRBV13; abundance: .; CDR3nt: TGTGCCAGCAGCGGGACTAGCGGGGGGACGGACATTCAGTACTTC; CDR3aa: CASSGTSGGTDIQYF
d_gene: TRBD1; j_gene: TRBJ2-5; len: 15; v_gene: TRBV5-8; abundance: .; CDR3nt: TGTGCCAGCAGCTACCAGGGGGCCGTCCAAGAGACCCAGTACTTC; CDR3aa: CASSYQGAVQETQYF
d_gene: .; j_gene: TRBJ2-3; len: 12; v_gene: TRBV7-9; abundance: once; CDR3nt: TGTGCCAGCAGCGAGGACACAGATACGCAGTATTTT; CDR3aa: CASSEDTDTQYF
d_gene: .; j_gene: TRBJ1-2; len: 15; v_gene: TRBV6-1; abundance: .; CDR3nt: TGTGCCAGCAGTGAACAGTTCGACACTAACTATGGCTACACCTTC; CDR3aa: CASSEQFDTNYGYTF
d_gene: .; j_gene: TRBJ2-1; len: 16; v_gene: TRBV29-1; abundance: .; CDR3nt: TGCAGCGTTGAAGAGGTGACACCTAACTCCTACAATGAGCAGTTCTTC; CDR3aa: CSVEEVTPNSYNEQFF